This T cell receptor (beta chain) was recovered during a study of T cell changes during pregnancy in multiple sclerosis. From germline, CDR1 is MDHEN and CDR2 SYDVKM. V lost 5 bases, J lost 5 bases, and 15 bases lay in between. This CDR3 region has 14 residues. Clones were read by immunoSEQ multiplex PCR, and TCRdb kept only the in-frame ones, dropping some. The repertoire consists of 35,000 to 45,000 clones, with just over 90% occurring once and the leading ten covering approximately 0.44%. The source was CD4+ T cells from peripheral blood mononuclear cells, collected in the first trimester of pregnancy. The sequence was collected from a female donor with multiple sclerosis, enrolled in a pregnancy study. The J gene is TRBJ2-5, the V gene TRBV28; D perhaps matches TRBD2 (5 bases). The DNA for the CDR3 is TGTGCCAGCAGTCGGGGTGGGAGTGAGGAGACCCAGTACTTC. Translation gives CASSRGGSEETQYF.